The present T cell receptor (beta chain) was sequenced within a study of beta chain features in type 1 diabetes (dated by TCRdb to the late 2010s). Some background on the complete study: Mean age, gender distribution, total cell number and subset yield did not differ between patients and healthy donors. The study compared TCRB repertoires of sorted circulating CD4+ T cell subsets between recently diagnosed type 1 diabetes patients and matched healthy donors. Regulatory and stem cell-like memory subsets were obtained from only 8 patients and about 8 healthy donors, while naive and central memory subsets were obtained from all 28 donors. A total of roughly 100 million sorted cells were examined across all samples, and RNA yield correlated strongly with the number of cells per subset.

A single peripheral blood draw of around 100 mL on average was collected from each donor into heparinised tubes. Naive, central memory, regulatory and stem cell-like memory CD4+ T cells were sorted on a BD FACSAria II using a panel including CD45RO, CCR7, CD25, CD127, CD95 and CD27. Every sorted population had a purity above 95%. PBMCs were isolated immediately by Lymphoprep density gradient centrifugation and stained directly without culture. So that batch effects would be minimized, each experiment stained and sorted samples in pairs, pairing one healthy donor with one patient. What the study reported, not specific to this receptor: Patients with type 1 diabetes made fewer insertions and deleted more nucleotides at VDJ recombination sites, implying thymic rearrangement abnormalities. Because small numbers of individuals were included in the HLA sub-analyses, any influence of HLA type on TCRB rearrangement was left unresolved. PCR might favor shorter templates, but patient and control samples were amplified and corrected together, so any skew would affect both groups equally. In all four CD4+ subsets, TCRB CDR3 length was moderately but significantly shorter in type 1 diabetes patients. Because cDNA was sequenced instead of genomic DNA, highly expressing activated cells could be over-represented, though the groups showed no difference in activation or CD3 levels. Naive, central memory and regulatory TCRB repertoires appeared to be more similar among patients than among healthy donors.

Trimming removed 3 bases from V and 2 bases from J; the gene matches leave 4 bases unexplained. The CDR3 contains 14 residues, cysteine and phenylalanine counted. Only CDR3 DNA is held: 42 bases, read in frame from base 1. CDR1 and CDR2 are drawn from the germline V gene: SGHTA, FQGNSA. The entire isolated RNA was reverse transcribed using the High Capacity cDNA Reverse Transcription Kit, and thus expressed TCRB transcripts were sequenced. Naive, central memory and regulatory T cell samples underwent deep immunoSEQ sequencing, averaging about 3.57 million total reads per sample. Sorted cells were lysed in RLT buffer, and RNA was extracted using DNase-treated RNeasy Micro or Mini kits according to cell number. To prevent cross-contamination, each cell subset was processed individually, whereas patient and healthy donor samples were processed jointly. The immunoSEQ multiplex PCR was used to amplify TCRB sequences from cDNA, yielding 87-bp fragments that span the CDR3 region. Sequencing of the amplicons was performed on the Illumina HiSeq platform. Under the source paper's analysis protocol: PCR bias was computationally corrected using synthetic template baselines, reads within Hamming distance 2 were collapsed, and singletons that could not be merged were discarded. Reads were aligned against IMGT so that V, D and J genes, CDR3 length and insertions or deletions at six rearrangement sites could be assigned. Clonotype counts were normalized to sorted cell number within each subset before computing true diversity and Gini coefficients with the tcR R package. The overlap coefficient, calculated on TCRB nucleotide sequences, was used to measure repertoire sharing. TCRdb took over this immuneACCESS table, retaining in-frame rearrangements with V and J assigned. Such tables are incomplete; in checked studies, under half of the missing clones stem from an unresolved V gene, and the remainder is unexplained. V and J calls and clone size are copied from that table; D and trimming were computed from the DNA. The sample table holds about 290,000 clones, of which under 8.5% were seen once. The ten top clones hold 0.9% to 1.2% of the sample.

This clone came up many times. The antigen it binds to is not known. Per-base quality was not reported, and no clone a single base away is much larger than it. The chain is assembled from TRBV7-2 and TRBJ2-7; TRBD2 matches 7 bases in the middle. The sequencing sample was made of central memory CD4+ T cells from blood. This clonotype originated in a woman between 18 and 30 years old in good health. The bases are TGTGCCAGCAGCTTTGCGGGGGTAACCTACGAGCAGTACTTC. This yields the protein CASSFAGVTYEQYF. Here the CDR3 is joined to the reference TRBV7-2 and TRBJ2-7 genes, and the full variable domain is: GAGVSQSPSNKVTEKGKDVELRCDPISGHTALYWYRQSLGQGLEFLIYFQGNSAPDKSGLPSDRFSAERTGGSVSTLTIQRTQQEDSAVYLCASSFAGVTYEQYFGPGTRLTVT.